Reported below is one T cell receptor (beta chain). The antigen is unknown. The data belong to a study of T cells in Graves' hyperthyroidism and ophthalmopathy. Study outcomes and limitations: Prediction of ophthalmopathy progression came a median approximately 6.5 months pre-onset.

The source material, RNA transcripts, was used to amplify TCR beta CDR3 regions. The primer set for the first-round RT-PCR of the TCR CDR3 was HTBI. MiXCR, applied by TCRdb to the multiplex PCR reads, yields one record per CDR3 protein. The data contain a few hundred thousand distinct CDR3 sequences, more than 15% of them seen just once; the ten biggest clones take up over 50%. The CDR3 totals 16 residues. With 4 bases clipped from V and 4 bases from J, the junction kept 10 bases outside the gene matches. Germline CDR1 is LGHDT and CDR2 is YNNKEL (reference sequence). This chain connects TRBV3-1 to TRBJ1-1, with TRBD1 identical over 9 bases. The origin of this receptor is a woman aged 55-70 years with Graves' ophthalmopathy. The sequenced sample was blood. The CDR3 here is CASSLTGGIYGTEAFF. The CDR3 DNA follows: TGTGCCAGCAGCCTGACAGGGGGGATATATGGCACTGAAGCTTTCTTT.